These 30 T cell receptor beta chains came from one sample sequenced in a study of cytomegalovirus exposure and HLA in healthy donors. Sequencing was performed with immunoSEQ multiplex PCR; in TCRdb, only in-frame clones are kept and a portion is missing. This table holds more than 90,000 clones, 88% found once. The material sequenced was PBMCs. The origin of the receptors is a man aged 18 to 35 in good health and CMV-seronegative.

The V call is TRBV10-3, the J call TRBJ2-1; TRBD2 matches at 7 bases. This CDR3 has 15 amino acids. The V gene end was trimmed by 6 bases and the J gene end by 8 bases; junction bases not matched to a gene: 13. Germline CDR1 is ENHRY and CDR2 is SYGVKD. As DNA, the CDR3 is TGTGCCATCAGCGCCATGGGGGAGGGCCGCGATGAGCAGTTCTTC. Translated, it gives CAISAMGEGRDEQFF.

The chain couples TRBV27 to TRBJ2-7; the D gene is possibly TRBD2 (5 bases). The CDR3 has 13 amino acids. Germline-derived CDR1 and CDR2 are MNHEY and SMNVEV (reference sequence). V shed 4 bases and J shed 6 bases, with 13 bases lying between them. The CDR3 nucleotides are TGTGCCAGCAGTTCTACTAGTCTACGCGAGCAGTACTTC. It encodes CASSSTSLREQYF.

This chain links TRBV28 with TRBJ2-7; 7 nucleotides line up with TRBD1. The length of the CDR3 is 13 residues. Germline CDR1 and CDR2: MDHEN and SYDVKM. The V gene end was trimmed by 5 bases and the J gene end by 4 bases; junction bases not matched to a gene: 5. CDR3 nucleotides: TGTGCCAGCAGTCCCGGGGACAGATACGAGCAGTACTTC. This encodes CASSPGDRYEQYF.

V gene TRBV5-6 combines with J gene TRBJ1-6; D is ambiguous. The CDR3 length is 14 residues. Trimming left V 0 bases short and J 7 bases short, with 8 bases between. Per the germline V gene, CDR1 is SGHDT and CDR2 is YYEEEE. The CDR3 protein is CASSLAGMNSPLHF. CDR3 nucleotides: TGTGCCAGCAGCTTGGCCGGGATGAATTCACCCCTCCACTTT.

This chain joins TRBV29-1 and TRBJ1-2, with a tentative D call TRBD1 (5 bases). Trimming removed 4 bases at V and 1 base at J, with 13 bases between. Germline lookup yields CDR1 SQVTM and CDR2 ANQGSEA. CDR3 size: 14 residues. CDR3 region: CSVAKTGVNYGYTF. The CDR3 nucleotides are TGCAGCGTTGCGAAAACAGGAGTTAACTATGGCTACACCTTC.

V is TRBV5-1 and J is TRBJ2-7, with D maybe TRBD2 (6 bases). Germline V gene data show CDR1 as SGHRS and CDR2 as YFSETQ. The V and J ends lost 4 bases and 1 base respectively, with 18 bases between them. The CDR3 contains 16 residues. The CDR3 DNA is TGCGCCAGCAGCAACCACCGGGACGGGGGATCCTACGAGCAGTACTTC. Translation gives CASSNHRDGGSYEQYF.

The chain joins TRBV5-1 to TRBJ1-3, with 8 bases matching TRBD1. CDR1 and CDR2 (germline): SGHRS, YFSETQ. This CDR3 is built from 15 residues. With V trimmed by 2 bases and J by 4 bases, 5 bases remained unmatched. The CDR3 DNA follows: TGCGCCAGCAGCTTAACAGGGGGGCCAGGAAACACCATATATTTT. This gives the protein CASSLTGGPGNTIYF.

A single count supports this clone. The rearrangement joins TRBV7-6 to TRBJ2-7, with TRBD1 as a possible D gene (6 bases). V was cut by 4 bases and J by 1 base, with 14 bases left in between. Germline V gives CDR1 SGHVS, CDR2 FNYEAQ. This CDR3 has 15 amino acids. CDR3 amino acids: CASSSTTDRSYEQYF. The CDR3 DNA reads as TGTGCCAGCAGCTCTACCACCGACAGGTCCTACGAGCAGTACTTC.

This sequence joins TRBV18 and TRBJ2-3, with TRBD2 matching 9 bases. Germline trimming cut 6 bases from V and 2 bases from J; bases unmatched to any gene: 3. CDR3 length equals 14 residues. Germline V gene sequence: CDR1 KGHSH, CDR2 LQKENI. CDR3 amino acids: CASSRGGYTDTQYF. CDR3 sequence (DNA): TGTGCCAGCTCGCGGGGGGGCTACACAGATACGCAGTATTTT.

This chain links TRBV30 with TRBJ2-5, with a tentative D call TRBD2 (5 bases). The V end lost 5 bases, the J end lost 5 bases, and 15 bases lay between the germline ends. Germline V gene lookup returns CDR1 GTSNPN and CDR2 SVGIG (reference sequence). This CDR3 contains 13 residues. CDR3 sequence reads: CAWDEGLSETQYF. CDR3 nucleotides: TGTGCCTGGGACGAGGGTTTGTCGGAGACCCAGTACTTC.

The chain couples TRBV25-1 to TRBJ2-1; 7 bases agree with TRBD2. J was trimmed by 0 bases and V by 2 bases; bases with no gene match: 4. The CDR3 extends over 16 amino acids. The V gene's germline CDR1 is MGHDK and CDR2 SYGVNS. This CDR3 reads CASSEPRGNSYNEQFF. The CDR3 DNA reads TGTGCCAGCAGTGAACCGCGGGGGAACTCCTACAATGAGCAGTTCTTC.

The V and J genes are TRBV4-3 and TRBJ2-4; no firm D call. Germline CDR1 is LGHNA and CDR2 is YSLEER. Trimming pared 0 bases from V and 7 bases from J, leaving 7 bases between. The CDR3 has 13 residues. CDR3 loop: CASSQEPRNIQYF. As DNA, the CDR3 is TGCGCCAGCAGCCAAGAACCGCGGAACATTCAGTACTTC.

The chain combines TRBV7-6 with TRBJ2-7, with D perhaps TRBD2 (6 bases). V lost 5 bases and J lost 9, with 17 bases in between. The CDR3 length is 13 residues. The germline CDR1 and CDR2 sequences are SGHVS and FNYEAQ. The CDR3 coding sequence is TGTGCCAGCAGCCCGGGACTCCGGTTGGGGCAGTACTTC. This codes for CASSPGLRLGQYF. The full variable domain, with the rest looked up from reference TRBV7-6 and TRBJ2-7, is GAGVSQSPRYKVTKRGQDVALRCDPISGHVSLYWYRQALGQGPEFLTYFNYEAQQDKSGLPNDRFSAERPEGSISTLTIQRTEQRDSAMYRCASSPGLRLGQYFGPGTRLTVT.

The J gene is TRBJ1-1, the V gene TRBV7-2, with D possibly being TRBD1 (5 bases). Trimming shortened V by 7 bases and J by 0 bases, and 21 bases separated the two germline ends. The CDR3 has 17 amino acids. Germline V gives CDR1 SGHTA, CDR2 FQGNSA. The CDR3: CASTRNPTGLMNTEAFF. The CDR3 DNA follows: TGTGCCAGCACCCGAAACCCCACAGGCCTCATGAACACTGAAGCTTTCTTT.

This chain connects TRBV27 to TRBJ1-1; D remains unclear. This CDR3 is 15 amino acids long. The V and J ends lost 0 bases and 2 bases respectively, with 10 bases between them. Germline assignment: CDR1 MNHEY and CDR2 SMNVEV (reference sequence). CDR3 coding DNA: TGTGCCAGCAGTTTATCGTATACGGTAAACACTGAAGCTTTCTTT. Translation: CASSLSYTVNTEAFF.

The chain joins TRBV4-1 to TRBJ2-1; TRBD1 is a possible D gene (6 bases). Germline V lookup: CDR1 MGHRA, CDR2 YSYEKL. V was shortened by 1 base and J by 14 bases, with 12 bases between the two germline ends. The CDR3 is made up of 12 amino acids. The CDR3 spells CASSQGSGDKFF. DNA for the CDR3: TGCGCCAGCAGCCAAGGGTCAGGGGACAAGTTCTTC.

This clone was seen more than once but under ten times. The V gene is TRBV4-1, the J gene TRBJ1-1; TRBD1 matches 7 bases. Germline V gene lookup returns CDR1 MGHRA and CDR2 YSYEKL. J gave up 4 bases and V 1 base, and 3 bases lay outside the gene matches. The CDR3 extends over 14 amino acids. CDR3 DNA sequence: TGCGCCAGCAGCCAAGTCCCAGGGGGCACTGAAGCTTTCTTT. This codes for CASSQVPGGTEAFF.

This chain links TRBV7-9 with TRBJ2-7; unclear D gene. CDR3 length equals 9 residues. V was pared by 10 bases and J by 5 bases, with 6 bases between. The germline V gene encodes CDR1 SEHNR and CDR2 FQNEAQ (reference sequence). Written as DNA, the CDR3 is TGTGCCACCGCGGACGAGCAGTACTTC. It encodes CATADEQYF.

This clone was observed a single time. CDR3 nucleotides: TGTGCCAGCAGCGTAGGACTAGCGGGATACGAGCAGTTCTTC. Translation gives CASSVGLAGYEQFF. J is TRBJ2-1 and V is TRBV9; 11 nucleotides match TRBD2. This CDR3 is built from 14 residues. V shed 0 bases, J shed 10 bases, and the junction held 3 bases outside the gene matches. CDR1 and CDR2 from the germline V gene are SGDLS and YYNGEE.

The chain is built from TRBV6-6 and TRBJ1-5, with TRBD1 matching over 8 bases. Losses at the gene ends were 5 bases for V and 2 bases for J; bases not matched to a gene: 8. Germline CDR1 is MNHNY and CDR2 is SVGAGI (reference sequence). This CDR3 comprises 16 residues. CDR3 region: CASSGRTGFGNQPQHF. The CDR3 coding sequence is TGTGCCAGCAGTGGTCGGACAGGGTTTGGCAATCAGCCCCAGCATTTT.

V is TRBV7-9 and J is TRBJ2-1; D is uncertain. Germline values: CDR1 SEHNR, CDR2 FQNEAQ (reference sequence). The ends were cut back, 1 base at V and 0 bases at J, with 13 bases in the middle. The CDR3 is 17 residues long. DNA of the CDR3: TGTGCCAGCAGCTTAGTTGGGCAGCCAAGCTCCTACAATGAGCAGTTCTTC. Translated: CASSLVGQPSSYNEQFF.

This rearrangement joins TRBV29-1 to TRBJ2-7; D is perhaps TRBD1 (6 bases). Trimming removed 7 bases from V and 2 bases from J, with 21 bases in between. This CDR3 is 15 amino acids long. Per germline, CDR1 SQVTM and CDR2 ANQGSEA. CDR3 protein: CSALGHHTTPYEQYF. The CDR3 DNA follows: TGCAGCGCCCTGGGACACCATACGACCCCCTACGAGCAGTACTTC.

The chain recombines TRBV10-1 with TRBJ2-1; 7 nucleotides match TRBD2. This CDR3 spans 14 amino acids. Trimming removed 4 bases from V and 5 bases from J; junction bases left unmatched: 5. Looked up from germline, CDR1 is WNHNN and CDR2 is SYGVQD (reference sequence). The CDR3, as DNA: TGCGCCAGCAGTGCGGGGGAGGGGCACAATGAGCAGTTCTTC. It translates to CASSAGEGHNEQFF.

This clone was observed once. V and J are TRBV10-3 and TRBJ1-4; D remains ambiguous. Per germline, CDR1 ENHRY and CDR2 SYGVKD. The V gene lost 4 bases and the J gene lost 7 bases, with 13 bases spanning the gap. The CDR3 consists of 14 residues. CDR3 sequence reads: CAISGDSVGEKLFF. The CDR3 DNA is TGTGCCATCAGTGGAGATTCTGTCGGTGAAAAACTGTTTTTT.

In this sample, this clone turned up a few times. Within the sample, other DNA sequences also encode this same CDR3. This chain joins TRBV6-5 and TRBJ2-7; TRBD2 agrees at 10 bases. The V gene end was trimmed by 6 bases and the J gene end by 7 bases; junction bases not matched to a gene: 6. The CDR3 extends over 13 amino acids. In germline, CDR1 is MNHEY, CDR2 SVGAGI. CDR3 sequence (DNA): TGTGCCAGCAGCCCTAGCGGGAGTGGGGAGCAGTACTTC. The encoded protein is CASSPSGSGEQYF.

The chain carries TRBV5-1 and TRBJ2-5, with D tentatively TRBD1 (5 bases). The CDR3 has 16 amino acids. V shed 4 bases and J shed 0 bases, with 16 bases lying between them. The V gene's germline CDR1 is SGHRS and CDR2 YFSETQ. The DNA of the CDR3 is TGCGCCAGCAGCCGCATGACCGCAGGGAACCAAGAGACCCAGTACTTC. It codes for CASSRMTAGNQETQYF.

The chain combines TRBV5-6 with TRBJ1-4; D uncertain. CDR3 length: 15 residues. Per the germline V gene, CDR1 is SGHDT and CDR2 is YYEEEE. V was trimmed by 0 bases and J by 0 bases, leaving 6 bases between them. CDR3: CASSLGSTTNEKLFF. CDR3 DNA: TGTGCCAGCAGCTTGGGTTCCACAACTAATGAAAAACTGTTTTTT. The full variable domain, with the rest looked up from reference TRBV5-6 and TRBJ1-4, is DAGVTQSPTHLIKTRGQQVTLRCSPKSGHDTVSWYQQALGQGPQFIFQYYEEEERQRGNFPDRFSGHQFPNYSSELNVNALLLGDSALYLCASSLGSTTNEKLFFGSGTQLSVL.

The genes are TRBV5-6 and TRBJ2-1; 7 bases are a match to TRBD1. CDR1 and CDR2 from the germline V gene are SGHDT and YYEEEE. The CDR3 covers 13 residues. V shed 2 bases and J 8 bases; nucleotides not matched to a gene: 4. The CDR3 spells CASSLGGLDEQFF. CDR3 sequence (DNA): TGTGCCAGCAGCTTAGGGGGCCTCGATGAGCAGTTCTTC.

V gene TRBV19 combines with J gene TRBJ1-1; TRBD1 matches 7 bases. Germline values: CDR1 LNHDA, CDR2 SQIVND (reference sequence). J lost 1 base, V lost 7 bases, and 9 bases had no gene match. The CDR3 is made up of 15 amino acids. The CDR3 region is CASILAGQQNTEAFF. In DNA, the CDR3 is TGTGCCAGTATCTTGGCGGGACAGCAGAACACTGAAGCTTTCTTT.

V and J are TRBV29-1 and TRBJ2-1, with 7 bases matching TRBD1. The CDR3 covers 15 residues. V shed 5 bases, J shed 4 bases, and the junction held 11 bases outside the gene matches. The germline gives CDR1 SQVTM, CDR2 ANQGSEA. The CDR3 nucleotides read TGCAGCGTTCTCCACGGGACAGAATATTACAATGAGCAGTTCTTC. Translated, it gives CSVLHGTEYYNEQFF.